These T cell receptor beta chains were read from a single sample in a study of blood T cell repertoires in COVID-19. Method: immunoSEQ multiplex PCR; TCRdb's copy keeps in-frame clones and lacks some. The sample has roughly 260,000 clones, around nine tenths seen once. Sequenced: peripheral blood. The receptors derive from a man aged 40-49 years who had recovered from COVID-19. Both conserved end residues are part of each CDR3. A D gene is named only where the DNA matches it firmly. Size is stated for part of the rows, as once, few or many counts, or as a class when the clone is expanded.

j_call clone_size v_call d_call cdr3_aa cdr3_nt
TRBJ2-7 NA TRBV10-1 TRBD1 CASRGDRHGYEQYF TGCGCCAGCAGGGGGGACAGACACGGGTACGAGCAGTACTTC
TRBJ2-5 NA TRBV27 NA CASSLQWTQYF TGTGCCAGCAGTCTACAGTGGACCCAGTACTTC
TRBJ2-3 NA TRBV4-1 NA CASSPRDGRENTQYF TGCGCCAGCAGCCCCCGGGACGGGAGAGAAAATACGCAGTATTTT
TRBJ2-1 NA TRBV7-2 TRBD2 CASSPPGLLYNEQFF TGTGCCAGCAGCCCGCCGGGACTACTTTACAATGAGCAGTTCTTC
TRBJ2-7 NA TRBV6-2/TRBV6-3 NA CASSPLRDITYEQYF TGTGCCAGCAGTCCGCTTCGCGACATCACTTACGAGCAGTACTTC
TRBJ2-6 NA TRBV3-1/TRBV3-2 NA CASSQGAGGSGANVLTF TGTGCCAGCAGCCAGGGGGCAGGAGGCTCTGGGGCCAACGTCCTGACTTTC
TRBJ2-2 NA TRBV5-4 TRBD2 CASSMGLAGAGELFF TGTGCCAGCAGCATGGGACTAGCGGGAGCCGGGGAGCTGTTTTTT
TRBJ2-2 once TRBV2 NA CASSDSENTGELFF TGTGCCAGCAGTGACTCAGAGAACACCGGGGAGCTGTTTTTT
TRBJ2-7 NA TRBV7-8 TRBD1 CASSPGTGTGAYEQYF TGTGCCAGCAGCCCAGGGACGGGGACAGGGGCCTACGAGCAGTACTTC
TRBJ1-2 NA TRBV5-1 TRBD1 CASSPAQGAPGYTF TGCGCCAGCAGTCCGGCGCAGGGGGCGCCTGGCTACACCTTC
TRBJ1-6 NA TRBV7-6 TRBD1 CASSLVRQGDSPLHF TGTGCCAGCAGCTTAGTCCGACAGGGTGATTCACCCCTCCACTTT
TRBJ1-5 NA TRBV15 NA CATSTQGYNQPQHF TGTGCCACCAGCACACAGGGTTATAATCAGCCCCAGCATTTT
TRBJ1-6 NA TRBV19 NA CASTLGKAGAGSPLHF TGTGCCAGTACCCTCGGAAAAGCCGGGGCGGGGTCACCCCTCCACTTT
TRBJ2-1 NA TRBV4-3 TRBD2 CASSQRLAGGPRYNEQFF TGCGCCAGCAGCCAGAGACTAGCGGGAGGGCCTCGCTACAATGAGCAGTTCTTC
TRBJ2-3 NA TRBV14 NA CASSRREVTDTQYF TGTGCCAGCAGTCGACGTGAGGTCACAGATACGCAGTATTTT
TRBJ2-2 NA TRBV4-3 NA CASSQGSASWGSMFF TGCGCCAGCAGCCAAGGTTCGGCTAGCTGGGGATCGATGTTTTTT
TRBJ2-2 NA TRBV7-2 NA CASSSSRDWNTGELFF TGTGCCAGCAGTTCGTCCCGGGACTGGAACACCGGGGAGCTGTTTTTT
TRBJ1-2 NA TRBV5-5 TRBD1 CASSLAWRTGHGYTF TGTGCCAGCAGCTTGGCCTGGAGGACAGGGCATGGCTACACCTTC
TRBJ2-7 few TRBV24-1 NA CATSDTYPLSSYEQYF TGTGCCACCAGTGACACCTACCCTTTGAGCTCCTACGAGCAGTACTTC
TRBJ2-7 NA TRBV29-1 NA CSVGPRLRVEQYF TGCAGCGTTGGGCCCCGGCTGCGGGTCGAGCAGTACTTC
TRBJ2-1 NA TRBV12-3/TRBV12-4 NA CASGRNIHEQFF TGTGCCAGCGGGAGAAATATACATGAGCAGTTCTTC
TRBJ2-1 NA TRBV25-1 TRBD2 CASRLAGGPSSEQFF TGTGCCAGTCGACTAGCGGGAGGGCCATCGAGTGAGCAGTTCTTC
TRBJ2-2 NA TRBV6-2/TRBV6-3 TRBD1 CASSLLWGQITGELFF TGTGCCAGCAGCCTACTCTGGGGACAGATCACCGGGGAGCTGTTTTTT
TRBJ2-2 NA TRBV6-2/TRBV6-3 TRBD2 CASSYLGLADGELFF TGTGCCAGCAGTTACCTCGGACTAGCGGACGGGGAGCTGTTTTTT
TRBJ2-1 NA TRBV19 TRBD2 CASSQRTSGLGEQFF TGTGCCAGTAGCCAACGGACTAGCGGGTTAGGTGAGCAGTTCTTC
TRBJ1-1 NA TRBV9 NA CASSVATVSEAFF TGTGCCAGCAGCGTAGCTACAGTCTCTGAAGCTTTCTTT
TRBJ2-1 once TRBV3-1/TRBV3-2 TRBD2 CASSQDPSGQQFF TGTGCCAGCAGCCAAGACCCTAGCGGGCAGCAGTTCTTC
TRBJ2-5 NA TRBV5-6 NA CASKLQKETQYF TGTGCCAGCAAACTACAAAAAGAGACCCAGTACTTC
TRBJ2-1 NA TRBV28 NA CASSLYVNEQFF TGTGCCAGCAGTTTATATGTAAATGAGCAGTTCTTC
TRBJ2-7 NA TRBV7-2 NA CASSLARYEQYF TGTGCCAGCAGCTTAGCGCGGTACGAGCAGTACTTC
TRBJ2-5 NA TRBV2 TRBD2 CASSEKLAGQETQYF TGTGCCAGCAGTGAAAAACTAGCGGGACAAGAGACCCAGTACTTC
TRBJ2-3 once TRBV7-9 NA CASRRAGTDTQYF TGTGCCAGCAGAAGAGCGGGCACAGATACGCAGTATTTT
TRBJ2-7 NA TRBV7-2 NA CASSLGLNYPYEQYF TGTGCCAGCAGCTTAGGACTGAACTATCCCTACGAGCAGTACTTC
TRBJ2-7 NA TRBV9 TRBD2 CASSLNLADPSYEQYF TGTGCCAGCAGCTTGAACCTAGCGGACCCCTCCTACGAGCAGTACTTC
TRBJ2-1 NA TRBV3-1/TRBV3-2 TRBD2 CASSPEREGRNEQFF TGTGCCAGCAGCCCAGAGCGGGAGGGCCGGAATGAGCAGTTCTTC
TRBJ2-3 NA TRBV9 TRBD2 CASSNTRTGGNTQYF TGTGCCAGCAGCAACACTAGGACGGGAGGAAATACGCAGTATTTT
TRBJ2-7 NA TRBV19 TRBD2 CGKRECVVSGYEQYF TGTGGGAAGCGGGAGTGCGTGGTCAGTGGGTACGAGCAGTACTTC
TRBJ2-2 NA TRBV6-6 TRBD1 CASSYSRQGKTGELFF TGTGCCAGCAGTTACTCGCGACAGGGGAAAACCGGGGAGCTGTTTTTT
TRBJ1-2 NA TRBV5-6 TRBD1 CASSLAVGTGINYGYTF TGTGCCAGCAGCTTGGCGGTGGGGACAGGGATCAACTATGGCTACACCTTC
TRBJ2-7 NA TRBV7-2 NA CASRQTGDYEQYF TGTGCCAGCCGTCAGACAGGTGACTACGAGCAGTACTTC
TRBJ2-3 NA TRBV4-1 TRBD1 CASSQDDRGHSTDTQYF TGCGCCAGCAGCCAAGATGACAGGGGGCATAGCACAGATACGCAGTATTTT
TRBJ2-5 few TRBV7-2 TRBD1 CASRPRQGQETQYF TGTGCCAGCAGACCGCGACAGGGCCAAGAGACCCAGTACTTC
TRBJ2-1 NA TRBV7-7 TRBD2 CASSPRERGRYNEQFF TGTGCCAGCAGCCCGAGGGAGCGGGGGAGATACAATGAGCAGTTCTTC